The rows below give T cell receptor beta chains drawn from one sample of a study of cytomegalovirus exposure and HLA in healthy donors. Generated by immunoSEQ multiplex PCR, the TCRdb table keeps only in-frame clones and is missing some. The top ten hold 7.5% to 9.5% of the sample, which has under 150,000 clones, roughly 69% seen once. The sequenced sample consisted of PBMCs. These receptors were obtained from a woman aged 35 to 49 in good health and CMV-seropositive. Both conserved end residues are trimmed from each CDR3. Clone size appears in some rows only: once, few, many, or a class for an expanded clone.

clone size	J gene	V gene	CDR3 protein
.	TRBJ2-5	TRBV27	ASSPHRDQETQY
.	TRBJ2-5	TRBV9	ASSVDGRSGRVQETQY
.	TRBJ2-1	TRBV6-1	ASSEVRLAGEGEQF
.	TRBJ2-4	TRBV19	ASSAGQGLVNIQY
.	TRBJ2-7	TRBV5-1	ASSLQGSSYEQY
.	TRBJ2-7	TRBV9	ASSVTSGSPYEQY
few	TRBJ2-1	TRBV5-4	ASSAGPGVVDEQF
.	TRBJ1-2	TRBV20-1	SARDYSSYT
few	TRBJ1-2	TRBV7-9	ASTIGQLLYGYT
few	TRBJ2-7	TRBV29-1	SVGGAPDNGYEQY
.	TRBJ1-5	TRBV27	ASSLSYRVRQPQH
.	TRBJ2-7	TRBV6-6	ASSYSGTGY
.	TRBJ1-4	TRBV29-1	SVRQGTNEKLF
.	TRBJ1-1	TRBV7-2	ASSFIPPPGSTEAF
.	TRBJ1-1	TRBV4-1	ASSQDRRAF
.	TRBJ1-5	TRBV4-1	ASSQGTALSNQPQH
.	TRBJ1-5	TRBV5-4	ASSLGGQGGNQPQH
.	TRBJ2-1	TRBV6-1	ASKVVYSSYNEQF
.	TRBJ2-5	TRBV5-6	ASSLLRLGWDREETQY
few	.	TRBV4-1	ASSQGAQPTSYEQY
few	TRBJ1-1	TRBV5-6	ASSLGANTEAF
few	TRBJ2-1	TRBV9	ASSLRGDRPANNEQF
.	TRBJ1-2	TRBV5-6	ASSSSPGTRYGYT
.	TRBJ2-1	TRBV11-2	ASSFDYILAGVYNEQF
.	TRBJ1-6	TRBV19	ASSLYFNSPLH
.	TRBJ2-1	TRBV7-3	ASSLTGAYNEQF
few	TRBJ2-7	TRBV18	ASSPTAGEQY
.	TRBJ2-7	TRBV4-3	ASSRRQGIPYEQY
.	TRBJ2-5	TRBV29-1	SVGEGQETQY
.	TRBJ2-6	TRBV25-1	ASSPRTAISGANVLT
.	TRBJ2-3	TRBV29-1	SLQGLAGEEGGTDTQY
few	TRBJ1-1	TRBV4-1	ASSLLQGDTEAF
.	TRBJ2-7	TRBV5-1	ASSLGDSSAYEQY
.	TRBJ2-7	TRBV11-2	ASSLDRGQEGYEQY
few	TRBJ1-5	TRBV7-2	ASTPGGGSNQPQH
few	TRBJ1-4	TRBV27	ASSFRTGLKWEKLF
few	TRBJ1-1	TRBV5-5	ASSSTAYTEAF
.	TRBJ2-5	TRBV5-4	ASSLFSGLETQY
.	TRBJ2-6	TRBV19	ASNDEAGLISGEANVLT
.	TRBJ1-5	TRBV6-6	ASSNRGLGNQPQH
.	TRBJ1-4	TRBV7-9	ASSVDRDSRTNEKLF